These T cell receptor beta chains were read from a single sample in a study of CD4 T cells in relation to SARS-CoV-2 and coronaviruses. Assay used: immunoSEQ multiplex PCR; TCRdb lists only in-frame clones, some missing. In the table there are 25,000 to 30,000 clones, about 81% of which are singletons. What these receptors recognize is not known. The material sequenced was CD4+ T cells from PBMCs, cultured in vitro. The receptors here all came from a human donor in good health. Both conserved end residues are part of each CDR3. A D gene is named only where the DNA matches it firmly. Only some rows state a clone size, as once, few, many or a class for expanded clones.

abundance: -; d_gene: TRBD1; v_gene: TRBV19; j_gene: TRBJ2-3; CDR3nt: TGTGCCACTTCAAATCTGGGGACAGGGGCTGTAGATACGCAGTATTTT; CDR3aa: CATSNLGTGAVDTQYF
abundance: few; d_gene: -; v_gene: TRBV29-1; j_gene: TRBJ2-7; CDR3nt: TGCAGCGTAACCGGGTCCCAGGCTGAGCAGTACTTC; CDR3aa: CSVTGSQAEQYF
abundance: -; d_gene: -; v_gene: TRBV5-4; j_gene: TRBJ1-1; CDR3nt: TGTGCCAGCAGCTCGGGACTGATGAACACTGAAGCTTTCTTT; CDR3aa: CASSSGLMNTEAFF
abundance: -; d_gene: -; v_gene: TRBV4-1; j_gene: TRBJ2-1; CDR3nt: TGCGCCAGCAGCCGCGTGGAAGACGAGCAGTTCTTC; CDR3aa: CASSRVEDEQFF
abundance: -; d_gene: TRBD2; v_gene: TRBV5-5; j_gene: TRBJ2-1; CDR3nt: TGTGCCAGCAGCTTAACTAGCGGGAGATCCGTCTACAATGAGCAGTTCTTC; CDR3aa: CASSLTSGRSVYNEQFF
abundance: once; d_gene: TRBD2; v_gene: TRBV29-1; j_gene: TRBJ2-3; CDR3nt: TGCAGCGTTGAGTCTAGCGGGGCAGATACGCAGTATTTT; CDR3aa: CSVESSGADTQYF
abundance: -; d_gene: TRBD1; v_gene: TRBV2; j_gene: TRBJ1-6; CDR3nt: TGTGCCAGCAGTCCGGACAGGCCGGGATCACCCCTCCACTTT; CDR3aa: CASSPDRPGSPLHF
abundance: -; d_gene: -; v_gene: TRBV5-1; j_gene: TRBJ2-2; CDR3nt: TGCGCCAGCAGCTTGGCAGGTTTCGCCGGGGAGCTGTTTTTT; CDR3aa: CASSLAGFAGELFF
abundance: -; d_gene: -; v_gene: TRBV23-1; j_gene: TRBJ2-3; CDR3nt: TGCGCCAGCAGCATTCCTACGGGGAACACAGATACGCAGTATTTT; CDR3aa: CASSIPTGNTDTQYF
abundance: few; d_gene: -; v_gene: TRBV7-2; j_gene: TRBJ2-7; CDR3nt: TGTGCCAGCAGCTTAGGGACAGTCTACGAGCAGTACTTC; CDR3aa: CASSLGTVYEQYF
abundance: -; d_gene: TRBD1; v_gene: TRBV11-2; j_gene: TRBJ2-2; CDR3nt: TGTGCCAGCAGCTTTAAGGCCTACGGGACAGGACACACCGGGGAGCTGTTTTTT; CDR3aa: CASSFKAYGTGHTGELFF
abundance: -; d_gene: TRBD1; v_gene: TRBV4-1; j_gene: TRBJ1-4; CDR3nt: TGCGCCAGCAGCCAACCCAGGACAGGGAATGAAAAACTGTTTTTT; CDR3aa: CASSQPRTGNEKLFF
abundance: -; d_gene: TRBD1; v_gene: TRBV19; j_gene: TRBJ2-3; CDR3nt: TGTGCCAGTAGTATCAGGGACAGGGAAACAGATACGCAGTATTTT; CDR3aa: CASSIRDRETDTQYF
abundance: -; d_gene: -; v_gene: TRBV9; j_gene: TRBJ2-3; CDR3nt: TGTGCCAGCAGCGTAGGGGCTAGTTCCCCAGATACGCAGTATTTT; CDR3aa: CASSVGASSPDTQYF
abundance: -; d_gene: -; v_gene: TRBV18; j_gene: TRBJ1-5; CDR3nt: TGTGCCAGCTCCCGCGGTGGGGGCTGGAGTCAGCCCCAGCATTTT; CDR3aa: CASSRGGGWSQPQHF
abundance: -; d_gene: -; v_gene: TRBV5-4; j_gene: TRBJ2-7; CDR3nt: TGTGCCAGCAGCCCTGCCCAGACGGTCTACGAGCAGTACTTC; CDR3aa: CASSPAQTVYEQYF
abundance: -; d_gene: -; v_gene: TRBV11-2; j_gene: TRBJ2-5; CDR3nt: TGTGCCAGTCAGGGCCCGTACCAAGAGACCCAGTACTTC; CDR3aa: CASQGPYQETQYF
abundance: -; d_gene: -; v_gene: TRBV7-2; j_gene: TRBJ2-7; CDR3nt: TGTGCCAGCAGCTCCGGTGCATACTCCTACGAGCAGTACTTC; CDR3aa: CASSSGAYSYEQYF
abundance: -; d_gene: TRBD2; v_gene: TRBV2; j_gene: TRBJ2-5; CDR3nt: TGTGCCAGCAATAGCGGGAGAGAGACCCAGTACTTC; CDR3aa: CASNSGRETQYF
abundance: -; d_gene: TRBD2; v_gene: TRBV5-8; j_gene: TRBJ2-7; CDR3nt: TGTGCCAGCAGAGTTAGCGGGACTCCCACCTACGAGCAGTACTTC; CDR3aa: CASRVSGTPTYEQYF
abundance: -; d_gene: -; v_gene: TRBV5-1; j_gene: TRBJ2-7; CDR3nt: TGCGCCATCCTTTACGAGCAGTACTTC; CDR3aa: CAILYEQYF
abundance: -; d_gene: -; v_gene: TRBV2; j_gene: TRBJ2-7; CDR3nt: TGTGCCAGCGGGGGGGGGCGGGAGCCCTACGAGCAGTACTTC; CDR3aa: CASGGGREPYEQYF
abundance: few; d_gene: -; v_gene: TRBV5-1; j_gene: TRBJ1-2; CDR3nt: TGCGCCAGCAGCTTGGTACTATTGACAGCCCTAGGCTACACCTTC; CDR3aa: CASSLVLLTALGYTF
abundance: -; d_gene: -; v_gene: TRBV7-9; j_gene: TRBJ1-1; CDR3nt: TGTGCCAGCAGCCGTGGATTCACTGAAGCTTTCTTT; CDR3aa: CASSRGFTEAFF
abundance: -; d_gene: -; v_gene: TRBV18; j_gene: TRBJ1-2; CDR3nt: TGTGCCAGCTCGGCTCAGGAATCAAGGGGGGATGGCTACACCTTC; CDR3aa: CASSAQESRGDGYTF
abundance: -; d_gene: -; v_gene: TRBV24-1; j_gene: TRBJ2-2; CDR3nt: TGTGCCACCAGTCCCGACAGGCCCACCGGGGAGCTGTTTTTT; CDR3aa: CATSPDRPTGELFF
abundance: -; d_gene: -; v_gene: TRBV27; j_gene: TRBJ2-6; CDR3nt: TGTGCCAGCAGTTTATGGCCCGTAAGCTCTGGGGCCAACGTCCTGACTTTC; CDR3aa: CASSLWPVSSGANVLTF
abundance: -; d_gene: -; v_gene: TRBV9; j_gene: TRBJ1-3; CDR3nt: TGTGCCAGCAGCGTAGACGGCGGGGGGACTGGAAACACCATATATTTT; CDR3aa: CASSVDGGGTGNTIYF
abundance: few; d_gene: -; v_gene: TRBV6-5; j_gene: TRBJ2-7; CDR3nt: TGTGCCAGCAGTTACGCGGGTGGAGGGTACGAGCAGTACTTC; CDR3aa: CASSYAGGGYEQYF
abundance: -; d_gene: -; v_gene: TRBV5-1; j_gene: TRBJ2-2; CDR3nt: TGCGCCAGCAGCTTGGATCTTGCAGGGTTGTTCACCGGGGAGCTGTTTTTT; CDR3aa: CASSLDLAGLFTGELFF
abundance: -; d_gene: -; v_gene: TRBV11-2; j_gene: TRBJ2-7; CDR3nt: TGTGCCAGCAGCTTAGGTGTTTACGAGCAGTACTTC; CDR3aa: CASSLGVYEQYF
abundance: few; d_gene: TRBD1; v_gene: TRBV11-2; j_gene: TRBJ2-2; CDR3nt: TGTGCCAGCAGCTTGGACAGGGTGGCCGGGGAGCTGTTTTTT; CDR3aa: CASSLDRVAGELFF
abundance: -; d_gene: TRBD2; v_gene: TRBV5-4; j_gene: TRBJ2-6; CDR3nt: TGTGCCAGCAGCTTGGAAGGACTAGCGGGAAACTCTGGGGCCAACGTCCTGACTTTC; CDR3aa: CASSLEGLAGNSGANVLTF
abundance: once; d_gene: TRBD1; v_gene: TRBV19; j_gene: TRBJ1-2; CDR3nt: TGTGCCAGTAGTTACCCTACGACAGGGTATGATGGCTACACCTTC; CDR3aa: CASSYPTTGYDGYTF
abundance: -; d_gene: -; v_gene: TRBV10-3; j_gene: TRBJ1-1; CDR3nt: TGTGCCATCAGCGAAGGGAGGGTGAACACTGAAGCTTTCTTT; CDR3aa: CAISEGRVNTEAFF
abundance: -; d_gene: -; v_gene: TRBV2; j_gene: TRBJ2-5; CDR3nt: TGTGCCAGCGGCCGACAGGTAGAGACCCAGTACTTC; CDR3aa: CASGRQVETQYF
abundance: -; d_gene: TRBD1; v_gene: TRBV30; j_gene: TRBJ2-6; CDR3nt: TGTGCCTGGGACAGGGGGCCTGGGGCCAACGTCCTGACTTTC; CDR3aa: CAWDRGPGANVLTF
abundance: -; d_gene: -; v_gene: TRBV19; j_gene: TRBJ1-1; CDR3nt: TGTGCCAGTAGTTGGCTGGGGGACACTGAAGCTTTCTTT; CDR3aa: CASSWLGDTEAFF